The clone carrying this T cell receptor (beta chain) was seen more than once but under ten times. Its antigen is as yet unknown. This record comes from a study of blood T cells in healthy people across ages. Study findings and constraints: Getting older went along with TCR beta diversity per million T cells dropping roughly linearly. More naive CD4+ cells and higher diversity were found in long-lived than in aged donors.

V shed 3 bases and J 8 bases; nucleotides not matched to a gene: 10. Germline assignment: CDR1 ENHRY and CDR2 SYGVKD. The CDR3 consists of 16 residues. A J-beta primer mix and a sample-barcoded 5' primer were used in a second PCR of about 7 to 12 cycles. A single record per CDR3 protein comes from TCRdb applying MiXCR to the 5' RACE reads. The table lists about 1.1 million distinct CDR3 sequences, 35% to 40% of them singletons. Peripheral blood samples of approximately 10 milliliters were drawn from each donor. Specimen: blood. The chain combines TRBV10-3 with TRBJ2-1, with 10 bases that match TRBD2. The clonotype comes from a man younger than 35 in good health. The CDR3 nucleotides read TGTGCCATCAGTGACCTAGCGGGGGCCTGGGGGGATGAGCAGTTCTTC. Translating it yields CAISDLAGAWGDEQFF.